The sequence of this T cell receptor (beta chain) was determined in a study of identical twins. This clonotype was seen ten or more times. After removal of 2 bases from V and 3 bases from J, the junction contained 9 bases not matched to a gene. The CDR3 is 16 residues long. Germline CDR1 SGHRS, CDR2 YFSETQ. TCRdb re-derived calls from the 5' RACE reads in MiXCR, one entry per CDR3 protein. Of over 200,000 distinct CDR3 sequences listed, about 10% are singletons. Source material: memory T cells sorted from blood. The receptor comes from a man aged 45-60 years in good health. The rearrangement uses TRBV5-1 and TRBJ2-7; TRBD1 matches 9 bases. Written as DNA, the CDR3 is TGCGCCAGCAGCTTCGGCGCACAGGGGGCTGTCTACGAGCAGTACTTC. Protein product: CASSFGAQGAVYEQYF.